The 10 T cell receptor beta chains presented below share a single source sample, sequenced in a study of T cells expressing NK-cell markers. With the 5' RACE reads reprocessed, TCRdb shows one record per CDR3 protein and no DNA. The sample data list over 250,000 distinct CDR3 sequences. The source material was blood T cells: a sorted CD56 or NKG2C T cell subset, CD4+ or CD8+ T cells, or bulk PBMC T cells (not recorded which). These receptors came from a woman aged 18-70 years in good health.

This chain links TRBV7-8 with TRBJ1-3; TCRdb returns TRBD1, unconfirmable since there is no DNA. CDR1 is SGHVS, CDR2 FQNEAQ, per germline. This CDR3 is 14 amino acids long. The CDR3 sequence is CASIQGWDGNTIYF.

This sequence joins TRBV4-3 and TRBJ2-1. CDR1 is LGHNA, CDR2 YSLEER, per germline. The CDR3 contains 15 residues. CDR3 sequence reads: CASSRRSDQNNEQFF.

CDR3 loop: CASSQDGEGDTQYF. V gene TRBV4-2 combines with J gene TRBJ2-3; TCRdb calls TRBD2, which cannot be checked without DNA. This CDR3 has 14 residues. Germline V gives CDR1 LGHNA, CDR2 YNFKEQ.

This chain links TRBV28 with TRBJ2-2. Germline CDR1 and CDR2: MDHEN and SYDVKM. The CDR3 is made up of 13 amino acids. This chain's CDR3 is CASSGIESGELFF.

The chain has TRBV7-2 and TRBJ2-7. The germline CDR1 and CDR2 sequences are SGHTA and FQGNSA. The CDR3 has 13 residues. The CDR3 sequence is CASSLDPSYEQYF.

This sequence joins TRBV12-3 or TRBV12-4 and TRBJ1-2; as DNA is missing, the TRBD1 call by TCRdb cannot be tested. The CDR3 covers 14 residues. CDR3 loop: CASSLPGANYGYTF.

The chain combines TRBV30 with TRBJ2-5; TCRdb's D gene call, TRBD2, goes unchecked for lack of DNA. The CDR3 is 12 residues long. The germline V gene has CDR1 GTSNPN and CDR2 SVGIG (reference sequence). CDR3 region: CAWGGAQETQYF.

The V gene is TRBV5-1, the J gene TRBJ1-4. Germline V CDR1 and CDR2: SGHRS, YFSETQ. The CDR3 covers 15 residues. CDR3 loop: CASSRSGTANEKLFF.

This chain connects TRBV7-2 to TRBJ2-3; TCRdb reports TRBD2, a call that lacks DNA to check it against. This CDR3 is 17 amino acids long. Germline-derived CDR1 and CDR2 are SGHTA and FQGNSA. The chain's CDR3 is CASSSRTLAGVKDTQYF.

The chain uses TRBV5-5 and TRBJ1-5. The CDR3 extends over 14 amino acids. Germline V gene lookup returns CDR1 SGHKS and CDR2 YYEKEE (reference sequence). CDR3 protein: CASSASTLLQPQHF.